This T cell receptor beta chain stems from a study of control samples from healthy donors and cancer patients. The assay was immunoSEQ multiplex PCR, and TCRdb's table has in-frame clones only and misses some. The repertoire holds about 130,000 clones, with roughly 90% as singletons. CDR3 length: 14 residues. Germline V gives CDR1 LGHNA, CDR2 YSLEER. The V gene lost 3 bases and the J gene lost 0 bases, with 6 bases spanning the gap. This clonotype was sampled from a man younger than 30 in good health. Material: blood. J is TRBJ1-5 and V is TRBV4-3; D unresolved. The CDR3 sequence: CASSQGYSNQPQHF. The DNA for the CDR3 is TGCGCCAGCAGCCAGGGGTATAGCAATCAGCCCCAGCATTTT.